The 11 T cell receptor beta chains in this list originate from one sample, sequenced in a study of spatial heterogeneity in lung cancer. Stated time point: sample taken at primary tumor resection. The authors sequenced whole RNA from tumor, nontumor lung or frozen PBMC without sorting. Using its own MiXCR run on the 5' RACE reads, TCRdb lists one record per CDR3 protein. The sample lists 95,000 or so distinct CDR3 sequences, around 10% occurring once. The sample here was PBMCs, taken at surgery. These receptors were taken from a male donor with early-stage non-small cell lung cancer.

The rearrangement links TRBV11-2 to TRBJ2-5; perhaps TRBD1 as D (5 bases). Trimming took 0 bases from V and 13 from J, leaving 9 bases between them. The CDR3 has 11 residues. Germline-derived CDR1 and CDR2 are SGHAT and FQNNGV. Here the CDR3 reads CASSLDRVSYF. The CDR3 region has the DNA TGTGCCAGCAGCTTAGACAGGGTCTCGTACTTC.

This clonotype was counted only a few times. V gene TRBV4-2 combines with J gene TRBJ2-5; 11 bases match TRBD2. CDR1 and CDR2 from the germline V gene are LGHNA and YNFKEQ. The CDR3 consists of 18 residues. V shed 2 bases and J 2 bases; nucleotides not matched to a gene: 10. CDR3 coding DNA: TGTGCCAGCAGCCAAACCTGGCAGATAGCGGGAGGGCAAGAGACCCAGTACTTC. Translating it yields CASSQTWQIAGGQETQYF.

This clonotype has ten or more counts. This chain's CDR3 is CASSFGGRVYEQYF. DNA of the CDR3: TGTGCCAGCAGTTTCGGGGGGCGCGTCTACGAGCAGTACTTC. This chain links TRBV27 with TRBJ2-7; a possible D gene is TRBD2 (7 bases). From germline, CDR1 is MNHEY and CDR2 SMNVEV (reference sequence). V was pared by 3 bases and J by 3 bases, with 12 bases between. The CDR3 consists of 14 residues.

The chain combines TRBV18 with TRBJ2-3; D is perhaps TRBD1 (5 bases). V lost 3 bases and J 4 bases, leaving 11 bases between the germline ends. The CDR3 totals 14 residues. Germline-derived CDR1 and CDR2 are KGHSH and LQKENI. CDR3 nucleotide sequence: TGTGCCAGCTCACCGGGCAGGGCCCCAGATACGCAGTATTTT. This sequence encodes CASSPGRAPDTQYF.

This clonotype was observed a handful of times. The chain recombines TRBV7-8 with TRBJ2-1; 9 bases are shared with TRBD2. The J segment lost 4 bases and the V segment lost 3 bases, leaving 10 bases of the junction unmatched. Germline V lookup: CDR1 SGHVS, CDR2 FQNEAQ. This CDR3 has 17 residues. This CDR3 is CASSFNTGLAHYNEQFF. DNA of the CDR3: TGTGCCAGCAGCTTCAATACTGGACTAGCGCATTACAATGAGCAGTTCTTC. Together with reference TRBV7-8 and TRBJ2-1, the CDR3 gives the full variable domain: GAGVSQSPRYKVAKRGQDVALRCDPISGHVSLFWYQQALGQGPEFLTYFQNEAQLDKSGLPSDRFFAERPEGSVSTLKIQRTQQEDSAVYLCASSFNTGLAHYNEQFFGPGTRLTVL.

This clonotype was seen repeatedly, ten times or more. The chain couples TRBV20-1 to TRBJ2-7; D unresolved. Trimming took 6 bases from V and 1 from J, leaving 13 bases between them. The V gene's germline CDR1 is DFQATT and CDR2 SNEGSKA (reference sequence). The CDR3 spans 13 residues. CDR3 loop: CSALPSLSYEQYF. CDR3 bases: TGCAGTGCGCTCCCCAGCCTTTCCTACGAGCAGTACTTC.

This clonotype was seen repeatedly, ten times or more. This chain links TRBV5-1 with TRBJ2-3, with D perhaps TRBD2 (6 bases). V lost 4 bases and J 8 bases, leaving 8 bases between the germline ends. Germline CDR1 reads SGHRS; CDR2 reads YFSETQ. The CDR3 length is 11 residues. The CDR3 here is CASSDSGTQYF. DNA for the CDR3: TGCGCCAGCAGCGATAGCGGTACGCAGTATTTT.

The chain combines TRBV5-1 with TRBJ2-7; 7 bases align to TRBD2. Germline CDR1 and CDR2: SGHRS and YFSETQ. Trimming at V came to 0 bases and at J to 5 bases, leaving 8 bases not matched to a gene. The CDR3 is 15 residues long. The DNA of the CDR3 is TGCGCCAGCAGCTTGGACGGACTAGTTCCCAACGAGCAGTACTTC. Its protein is CASSLDGLVPNEQYF.

This clonotype showed up many times. V and J are TRBV6-2 or TRBV6-3 and TRBJ2-6, with D unresolved. Trimming pared 5 bases from V and 0 bases from J, leaving 14 bases between. The CDR3 totals 17 residues. The germline CDR1 and CDR2 sequences are MNHEY and SVGEGT. The CDR3: CASSPGQVHSGANVLTF. DNA of the CDR3: TGTGCCAGCAGTCCCGGGCAGGTTCACTCTGGGGCCAACGTCCTGACTTTC.

This clonotype was counted many times. The chain links TRBV12-3 or TRBV12-4 to TRBJ2-3; D is perhaps TRBD2 (6 bases). The V end was cut by 5 bases, the J end by 0 bases, with 12 bases between. CDR3 length equals 15 residues. CDR3 in amino acids: CASSLLAKSTDTQYF. The CDR3, as DNA: TGTGCCAGCAGTCTACTAGCAAAAAGCACAGATACGCAGTATTTT.

This clonotype was recorded a few times. The CDR3 coding sequence is TGTGCCAGCAGCCAGGGGGGGGCCCCTGGTCAGCCCCAGCATTTT. Its protein is CASSQGGAPGQPQHF. The rearrangement links TRBV9 to TRBJ1-5; TRBD1 matches at 7 bases. Germline V lookup: CDR1 SGDLS, CDR2 YYNGEE. The J segment lost 6 bases and the V segment lost 4 bases, leaving 10 bases of the junction unmatched. This CDR3 has 15 residues.